Below are 13 T cell receptor beta chains sequenced from a single sample in a study of blood T cell repertoires in COVID-19 (dated by TCRdb to 2020 to 2021). Libraries were built with the immunoSEQ multiplex PCR assay. TCRdb obtained this table from immuneACCESS and retained in-frame rearrangements with V and J assigned. These tables miss some clones; where compared with another copy, unresolved V genes account for less than half of the shortfall, and the remainder is unexplained. The sample table lists roughly 290,000 clones, about 87% of them with a count of one. The top ten clones comprise about 7.8% of the sample. The specimen was peripheral blood. The source of these receptors is a woman aged 45-59 years who had recovered from COVID-19.

The J gene is TRBJ1-5, the V gene TRBV19; TRBD1 agrees at 9 bases. Germline trimming cut 3 bases from V and 6 bases from J; bases unmatched to any gene: 6. This CDR3 has 15 amino acids. The germline V gene has CDR1 LNHDA and CDR2 SQIVND (reference sequence). The CDR3 spells CASSITGGHGQPQHF. CDR3 coding DNA: TGTGCCAGTAGTATCACAGGGGGCCACGGTCAGCCCCAGCATTTT.

The chain has TRBV6-2 or TRBV6-3 and TRBJ1-5; possibly TRBD1 for D (5 bases). The germline V and J ends were trimmed by 6 bases and 7 bases, with 16 bases remaining between them. CDR3 size: 14 residues. The germline CDR1 and CDR2 sequences are MNHEY and SVGEGT. CDR3 sequence: CASSLGGTGQPQHF. Written as DNA, the CDR3 is TGTGCCAGCAGCCTTGGGGGGACGGGACAGCCCCAGCATTTT.

CDR3 in DNA: TGTGCCAGCAGTTACGACGGGGGACTAAGCAATCAGCCCCAGCATTTT. It encodes CASSYDGGLSNQPQHF. The chain carries TRBV6-6 and TRBJ1-5; tentative D call: TRBD1 (5 bases). Trimming cost V 2 bases and J 1 base, with 12 bases left between them. The CDR3 spans 16 residues. Germline CDR1 and CDR2: MNHNY and SVGAGI (reference sequence).

The rearrangement links TRBV6-2 or TRBV6-3 to TRBJ1-1; D perhaps matches TRBD1 (6 bases). Germline-derived CDR1 and CDR2 are MNHEY and SVGEGT. The CDR3 is 14 amino acids. Trimming shortened V by 0 bases and J by 4 bases, and 9 bases separated the two germline ends. The CDR3 region is CASSYSLGATEAFF. DNA for the CDR3: TGTGCCAGCAGTTACTCGTTGGGGGCCACTGAAGCTTTCTTT.

This clone was observed a few times. V and J are TRBV5-4 and TRBJ2-1, with 8 positions matching TRBD2. From germline, CDR1 is SGHNT and CDR2 YYREEE (reference sequence). The CDR3 runs 17 residues. The V gene end was trimmed by 4 bases and the J gene end by 0 bases; junction bases not matched to a gene: 9. As DNA, the CDR3 is TGTGCCAGCAGCCCTTCGGGGGGGTTAAGCTCCTACAATGAGCAGTTCTTC. Its protein product is CASSPSGGLSSYNEQFF.

The chain joins TRBV10-3 to TRBJ2-6; TRBD1 matches at 10 bases. Germline CDR1 is ENHRY and CDR2 is SYGVKD. The CDR3 loop spans 19 amino acids. After removal of 0 bases from V and 0 bases from J, the junction contained 5 bases not matched to a gene. DNA of the CDR3: TGTGCCATCAGTGAGTCGTGGGGACAGGGGAGCTCTGGGGCCAACGTCCTGACTTTC. Protein product: CAISESWGQGSSGANVLTF.

The V call is TRBV3-1 (or the pseudogene TRBV3-2), the J call TRBJ1-1; D unresolved. The germline V gene has CDR1 LGHDT and CDR2 YNNKEL (reference sequence). The CDR3 contains 13 residues. Trimming stripped 0 bases from V and 10 bases from J, with 12 bases between. The CDR3 reads CASSQDLGKGAFF. The CDR3 DNA reads TGTGCCAGCAGCCAAGATCTCGGGAAGGGAGCTTTCTTT.

The chain joins TRBV5-6 to TRBJ2-4; D perhaps matches TRBD1 (6 bases). The CDR3 is made up of 16 amino acids. CDR1 and CDR2 from the germline V gene are SGHDT and YYEEEE. V lost 4 bases to trimming and J lost 4 bases, with 18 bases between them. The CDR3 DNA is TGTGCCAGCAGCGGCCGGGACACTAATCGGAAAAACATTCAGTACTTC. Encoded protein: CASSGRDTNRKNIQYF. The complete variable domain, with remaining parts taken from reference TRBV5-6 and TRBJ2-4, reads DAGVTQSPTHLIKTRGQQVTLRCSPKSGHDTVSWYQQALGQGPQFIFQYYEEEERQRGNFPDRFSGHQFPNYSSELNVNALLLGDSALYLCASSGRDTNRKNIQYFGAGTRLSVL.

This rearrangement joins TRBV19 to TRBJ2-1; a possible D gene is TRBD2 (6 bases). Germline CDR1 LNHDA, CDR2 SQIVND (reference sequence). Deletions cut 1 base from V and 6 bases from J, with 13 bases between. This CDR3 is 15 amino acids long. CDR3 nucleotide sequence: TGTGCCAGTAGTATAGTTAGCGGTGCAGGCAATGAGCAGTTCTTC. Its protein product is CASSIVSGAGNEQFF. Supplemented by reference TRBV19 and TRBJ2-1, the full variable domain reads DGGITQSPKYLFRKEGQNVTLSCEQNLNHDAMYWYRQDPGQGLRLIYYSQIVNDFQKGDIAEGYSVSREKKESFPLTVTSAQKNPTAFYLCASSIVSGAGNEQFFGPGTRLTVL.

This rearrangement joins TRBV7-8 to TRBJ2-3, with TRBD2 identical over 12 bases. The CDR3 totals 16 residues. The germline CDR1 and CDR2 sequences are SGHVS and FQNEAQ. Germline trimming cut 4 bases from V and 0 bases from J; bases unmatched to any gene: 2. The DNA for the CDR3 is TGTGCCAGCAGCTACGGGACTAGCGGGAGCACAGATACGCAGTATTTT. Amino acids: CASSYGTSGSTDTQYF.

The chain links TRBV14 to TRBJ2-7; D is unresolved. Germline CDR1 reads SGHDN; CDR2 reads FVKESK. The CDR3 is 17 amino acids. The V gene lost 4 bases and the J gene lost 7 bases, with 26 bases spanning the gap. CDR3 DNA sequence: TGTGCCAGCAGCCCGCTCGACCGCGTTGGGCCGATAAGGGAGCAGTACTTC. This codes for CASSPLDRVGPIREQYF.

The chain carries TRBV5-4 and TRBJ2-7, with TRBD2 matching over 11 bases. Looked up from germline, CDR1 is SGHNT and CDR2 is YYREEE (reference sequence). There are 16 residues in the CDR3. V shed 4 bases, J shed 0 bases, and the junction held 6 bases outside the gene matches. This CDR3 is CASSRGLAGISYEQYF. The CDR3 DNA follows: TGTGCCAGCAGCCGAGGACTAGCGGGCATCTCCTACGAGCAGTACTTC.

The CDR3 loop is CATKPTGNYGYTF. DNA for the CDR3: TGTGCCACCAAGCCAACCGGGAACTATGGCTACACCTTC. This rearrangement joins TRBV6-5 to TRBJ1-2; D uncertain. The CDR3 consists of 13 residues. V lost 10 bases to trimming and J lost 2 bases, with 14 bases between them. Germline loops: CDR1 MNHEY, CDR2 SVGAGI.